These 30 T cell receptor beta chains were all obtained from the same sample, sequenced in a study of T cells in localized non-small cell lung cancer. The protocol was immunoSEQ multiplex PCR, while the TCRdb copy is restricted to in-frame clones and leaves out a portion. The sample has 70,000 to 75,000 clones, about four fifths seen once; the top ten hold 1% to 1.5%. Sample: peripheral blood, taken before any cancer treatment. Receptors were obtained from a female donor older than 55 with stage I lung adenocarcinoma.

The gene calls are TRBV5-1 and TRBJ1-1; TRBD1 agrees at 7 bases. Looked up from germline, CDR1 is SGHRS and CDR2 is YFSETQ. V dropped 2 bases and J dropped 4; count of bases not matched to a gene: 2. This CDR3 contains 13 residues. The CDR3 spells CASSFQGGTEAFF. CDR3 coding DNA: TGCGCCAGCAGCTTCCAGGGGGGCACTGAAGCTTTCTTT.

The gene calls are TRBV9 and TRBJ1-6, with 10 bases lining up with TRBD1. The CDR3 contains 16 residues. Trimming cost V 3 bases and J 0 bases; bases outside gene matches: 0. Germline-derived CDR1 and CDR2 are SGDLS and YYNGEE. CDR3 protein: CASSGTGGSYNSPLHF. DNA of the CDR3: TGTGCCAGCAGCGGGACAGGGGGCTCCTATAATTCACCCCTCCACTTT.

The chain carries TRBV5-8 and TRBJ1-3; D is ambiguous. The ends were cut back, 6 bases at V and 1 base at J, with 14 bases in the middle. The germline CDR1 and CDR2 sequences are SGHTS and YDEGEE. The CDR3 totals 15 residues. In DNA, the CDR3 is TGTGCCAGCATCCAAAGAGGGAGATCTGGAAACACCATATATTTT. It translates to CASIQRGRSGNTIYF.

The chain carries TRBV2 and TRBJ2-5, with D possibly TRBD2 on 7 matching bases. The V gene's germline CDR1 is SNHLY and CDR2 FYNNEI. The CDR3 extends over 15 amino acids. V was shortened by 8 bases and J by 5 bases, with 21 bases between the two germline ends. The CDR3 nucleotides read TGTGCCAGCTCGATAGGGGGAGCGGGGAAGGAGACCCAGTACTTC. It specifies CASSIGGAGKETQYF.

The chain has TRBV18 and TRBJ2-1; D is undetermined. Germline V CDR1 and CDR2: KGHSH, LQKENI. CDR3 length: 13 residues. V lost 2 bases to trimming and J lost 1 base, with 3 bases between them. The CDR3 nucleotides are TGTGCCAGCTCACCAGGGTCCTACAATGAGCAGTTCTTC. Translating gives CASSPGSYNEQFF.

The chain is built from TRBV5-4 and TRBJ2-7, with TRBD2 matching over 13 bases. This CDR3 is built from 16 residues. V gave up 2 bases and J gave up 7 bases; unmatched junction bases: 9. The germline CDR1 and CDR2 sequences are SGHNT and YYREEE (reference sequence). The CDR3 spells CASSLSTGTSGIEQYF. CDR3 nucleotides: TGTGCCAGCAGCTTATCGACCGGGACTAGCGGGATAGAGCAGTACTTC.

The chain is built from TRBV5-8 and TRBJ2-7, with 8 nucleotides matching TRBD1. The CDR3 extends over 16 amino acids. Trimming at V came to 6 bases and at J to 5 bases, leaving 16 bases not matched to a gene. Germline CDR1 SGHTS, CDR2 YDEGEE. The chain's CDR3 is CASTRRIGQGWNEQYF. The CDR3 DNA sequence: TGTGCCAGCACCCGGAGAATCGGACAGGGTTGGAACGAGCAGTACTTC.

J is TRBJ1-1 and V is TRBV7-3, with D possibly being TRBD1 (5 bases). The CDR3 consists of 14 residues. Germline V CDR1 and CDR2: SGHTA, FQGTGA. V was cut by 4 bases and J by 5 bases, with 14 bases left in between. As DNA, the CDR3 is TGTGCCAGCAGCTCCGGGACGCCGGGAACTGAAGCTTTCTTT. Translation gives CASSSGTPGTEAFF.

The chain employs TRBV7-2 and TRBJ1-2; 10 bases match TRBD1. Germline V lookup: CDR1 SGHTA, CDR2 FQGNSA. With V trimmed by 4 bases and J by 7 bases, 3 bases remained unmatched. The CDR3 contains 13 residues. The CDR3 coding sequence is TGTGCCAGCAGCTATGACAGGGGGCGTGGCTACACCTTC. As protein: CASSYDRGRGYTF.

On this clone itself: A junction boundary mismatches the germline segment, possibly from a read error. The CDR3 sequence: CASSLAAQYEQFF. The CDR3 coding sequence is TGTGCCAGCAGCCTAGCTGCCCAATATGAGCAGTTCTTC. V gene TRBV7-6 combines with J gene TRBJ2-1, with D possibly matching TRBD2 (5 bases). Germline V gene lookup returns CDR1 SGHVS and CDR2 FNYEAQ. This CDR3 contains 13 residues.

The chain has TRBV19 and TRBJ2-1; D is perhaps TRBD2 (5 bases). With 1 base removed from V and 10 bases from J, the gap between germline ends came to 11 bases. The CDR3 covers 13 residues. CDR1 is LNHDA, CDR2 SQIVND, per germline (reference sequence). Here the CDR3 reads CASSIGRSGEQFF. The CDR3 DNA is TGTGCCAGTAGTATAGGAAGGAGCGGCGAGCAGTTCTTC.

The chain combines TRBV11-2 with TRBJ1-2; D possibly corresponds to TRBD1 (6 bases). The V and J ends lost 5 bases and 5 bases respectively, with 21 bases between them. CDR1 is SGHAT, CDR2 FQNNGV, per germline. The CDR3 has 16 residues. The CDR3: CASSPIRQARRYGYTF. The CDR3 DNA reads TGTGCCAGCAGCCCGATAAGACAGGCGAGGAGATATGGCTACACCTTC.

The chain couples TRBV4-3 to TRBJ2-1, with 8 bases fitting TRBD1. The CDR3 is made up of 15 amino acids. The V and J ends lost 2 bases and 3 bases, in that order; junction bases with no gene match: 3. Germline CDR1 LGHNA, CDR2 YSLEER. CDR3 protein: CASSQLTGDYNEQFF. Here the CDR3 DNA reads TGCGCCAGCAGCCAACTGACAGGGGACTACAATGAGCAGTTCTTC.

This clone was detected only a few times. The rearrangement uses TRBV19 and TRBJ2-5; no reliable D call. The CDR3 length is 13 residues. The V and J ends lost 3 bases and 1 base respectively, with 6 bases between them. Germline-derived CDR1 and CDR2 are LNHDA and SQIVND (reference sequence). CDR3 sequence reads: CASSIIVQETQYF. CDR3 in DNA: TGTGCCAGTAGTATTATCGTCCAAGAGACCCAGTACTTC.

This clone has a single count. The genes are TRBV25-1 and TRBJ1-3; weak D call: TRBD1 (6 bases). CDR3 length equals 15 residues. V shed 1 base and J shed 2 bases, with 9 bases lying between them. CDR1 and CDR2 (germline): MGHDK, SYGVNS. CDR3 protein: CASSESGAAGNTIYF. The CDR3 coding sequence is TGTGCCAGCAGTGAATCAGGGGCAGCTGGAAACACCATATATTTT.

The CDR3, as DNA: TGCGCCAGCAGAATTCAGGGGGCCGGTGAAAAACTGTTTTTT. It encodes CASRIQGAGEKLFF. The gene calls are TRBV5-1 and TRBJ1-4; 8 bases match TRBD1. The germline V gene has CDR1 SGHRS and CDR2 YFSETQ. Germline trimming cut 5 bases from V and 7 bases from J; bases unmatched to any gene: 7. The CDR3 has 14 residues. The variable domain in full, completed from reference TRBV5-1 and TRBJ1-4, reads KAGVTQTPRYLIKTRGQQVTLSCSPISGHRSVSWYQQTPGQGLQFLFEYFSETQRNKGNFPGRFSGRQFSNSRSEMNVSTLELGDSALYLCASRIQGAGEKLFFGSGTQLSVL.

In DNA form, the CDR3 reads TGCAGCGTTCGTAGGACCGAGAACACTGAAGCTTTCTTT. Amino acids: CSVRRTENTEAFF. The chain employs TRBV29-1 and TRBJ1-1; D is uncertain. Germline V gene sequence: CDR1 SQVTM, CDR2 ANQGSEA. Trimming cost V 5 bases and J 1 base, with 11 bases left between them. CDR3 length: 13 residues.

CDR3 DNA sequence: TGTGCCAGCAGTGGGGGGACTAGCGGGACCTCTGGGGCCAACGTCCTGACTTTC. This codes for CASSGGTSGTSGANVLTF. The J gene is TRBJ2-6, the V gene TRBV6-1, with TRBD2 matching over 13 bases. CDR1 is MNHNS and CDR2 is SASEGT in the germline V gene. After removal of 4 bases from V and 0 bases from J, the junction contained 3 bases not matched to a gene. The length of the CDR3 is 18 residues.

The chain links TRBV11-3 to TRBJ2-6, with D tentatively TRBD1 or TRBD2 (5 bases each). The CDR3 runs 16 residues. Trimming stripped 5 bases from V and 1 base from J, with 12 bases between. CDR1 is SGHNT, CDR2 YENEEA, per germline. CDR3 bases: TGTGCCAGCAGCAAAGGAGAGGGGTCTGGGGCCAACGTCCTGACTTTC. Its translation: CASSKGEGSGANVLTF. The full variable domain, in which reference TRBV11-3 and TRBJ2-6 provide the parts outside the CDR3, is EAGVVQSPRYKIIEKKQPVAFWCNPISGHNTLYWYLQNLGQGPELLIRYENEEAVDDSQLPKDRFSAERLKGVDSTLKIQPAELGDSAVYLCASSKGEGSGANVLTFGAGSRLTVL.

The CDR3 nucleotides are TGTGCCTCTAGGGAGGGAGGGTTCACAGATACGCAGTATTTT. This codes for CASREGGFTDTQYF. V usage is TRBV10-3 and J usage is TRBJ2-3; 7 bases match TRBD2. The CDR3 extends over 14 amino acids. Germline V CDR1 and CDR2: ENHRY, SYGVKD. The trim removed 11 bases at V and 2 bases at J, leaving 10 bases unmatched.

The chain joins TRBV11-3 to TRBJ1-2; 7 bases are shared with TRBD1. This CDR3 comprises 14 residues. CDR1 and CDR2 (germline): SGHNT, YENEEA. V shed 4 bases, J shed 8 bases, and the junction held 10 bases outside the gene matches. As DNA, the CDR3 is TGTGCCAGCAGCTACGCGACAGGGCCGTCGGGCTACACCTTC. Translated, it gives CASSYATGPSGYTF.

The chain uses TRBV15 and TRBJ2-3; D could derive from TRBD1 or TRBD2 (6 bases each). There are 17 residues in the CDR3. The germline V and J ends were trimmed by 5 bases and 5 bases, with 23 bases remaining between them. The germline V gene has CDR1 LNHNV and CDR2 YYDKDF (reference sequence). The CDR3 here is CATSRSNRRGGGDTQYF. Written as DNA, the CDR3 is TGTGCCACCAGCCGATCAAACAGGAGAGGGGGAGGAGATACGCAGTATTTT.

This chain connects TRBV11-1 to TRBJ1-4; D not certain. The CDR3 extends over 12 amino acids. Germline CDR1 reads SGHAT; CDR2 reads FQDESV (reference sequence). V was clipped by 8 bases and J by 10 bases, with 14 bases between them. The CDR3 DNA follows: TGTGCCAGCGGATTGAACCGGGGAAAACTGTTTTTT. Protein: CASGLNRGKLFF.

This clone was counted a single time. For the CDR3, the DNA is TGTGCCAGCAGGGGCCGTACAGGGAGGAATGAGCAGTTCTTC. As protein: CASRGRTGRNEQFF. The chain has TRBV28 and TRBJ2-1; TRBD1 or TRBD2 may be the D gene (6 bases each). The CDR3 has 14 residues. V was cut by 6 bases and J by 7 bases, with 16 bases left in between. CDR1 is MDHEN and CDR2 is SYDVKM in the germline V gene.

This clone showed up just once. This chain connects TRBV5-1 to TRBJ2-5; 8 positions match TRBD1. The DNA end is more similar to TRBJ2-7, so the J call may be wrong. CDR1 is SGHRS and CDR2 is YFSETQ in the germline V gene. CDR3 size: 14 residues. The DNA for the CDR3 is TGCGCCAGCAGCTCCAGGGGGCTTCGAGACGAGCAGTACTTC. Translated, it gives CASSSRGLRDEQYF.

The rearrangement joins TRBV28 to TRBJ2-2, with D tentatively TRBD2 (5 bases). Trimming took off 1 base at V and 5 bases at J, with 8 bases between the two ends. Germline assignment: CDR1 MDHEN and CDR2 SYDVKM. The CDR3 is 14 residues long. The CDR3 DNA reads TGTGCCAGCAGTTTATTAAGGGAGACCGGGGAGCTGTTTTTT. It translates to CASSLLRETGELFF. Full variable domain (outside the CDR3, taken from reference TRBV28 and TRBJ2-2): DVKVTQSSRYLVKRTGEKVFLECVQDMDHENMFWYRQDPGLGLRLIYFSYDVKMKEKGDIPEGYSVSREKKERFSLILESASTNQTSMYLCASSLLRETGELFFGEGSRLTVL.

The CDR3 coding sequence is TGTGCCAGCAGCCCAAGTAGGTACGCTGAAGCTTTCTTT. It is translated as CASSPSRYAEAFF. This rearrangement joins TRBV28 to TRBJ1-1; D gene ambiguous. The CDR3 runs to 13 residues. Germline CDR1 reads MDHEN; CDR2 reads SYDVKM. The V and J ends lost 6 bases and 6 bases respectively, with 14 bases between them.

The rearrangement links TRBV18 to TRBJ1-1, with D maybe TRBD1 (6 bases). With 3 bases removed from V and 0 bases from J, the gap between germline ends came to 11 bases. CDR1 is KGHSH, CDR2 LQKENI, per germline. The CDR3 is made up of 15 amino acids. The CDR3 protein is CASSPDRSMNTEAFF. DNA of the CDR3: TGTGCCAGCTCACCCGACAGGTCCATGAACACTGAAGCTTTCTTT. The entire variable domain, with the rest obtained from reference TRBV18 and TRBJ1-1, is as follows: NAGVMQNPRHLVRRRGQEARLRCSPMKGHSHVYWYRQLPEEGLKFMVYLQKENIIDESGMPKERFSAEFPKEGPSILRIQQVVRGDSAAYFCASSPDRSMNTEAFFGQGTRLTVV.

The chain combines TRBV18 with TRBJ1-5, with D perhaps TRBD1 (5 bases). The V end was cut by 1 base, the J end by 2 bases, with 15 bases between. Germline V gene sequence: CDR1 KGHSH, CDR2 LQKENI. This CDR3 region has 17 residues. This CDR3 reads CASSPQGGRAGNQPQHF. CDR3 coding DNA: TGTGCCAGCTCACCACAGGGAGGCAGGGCTGGCAATCAGCCCCAGCATTTT.

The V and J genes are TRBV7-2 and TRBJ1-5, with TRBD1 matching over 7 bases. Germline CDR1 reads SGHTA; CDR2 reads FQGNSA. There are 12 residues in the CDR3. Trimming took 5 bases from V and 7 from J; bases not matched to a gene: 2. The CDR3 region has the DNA TGTGCCAGCAGCACGGGACAGCAGCCCCAGCATTTT. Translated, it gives CASSTGQQPQHF.